This T cell receptor beta chain is drawn from a study of T cell clusters in autoimmune cytopenias (dated by TCRdb to about 2019). About the study as a whole: The median TRB sequencing depth was 51,575 reads per sample, and the median number of distinct TRB clonotypes was approximately 2,000 per sample. TRB and IGH repertoires from peripheral blood were sequenced in autoimmune cytopenia patients at active disease and during treatment follow-up, with healthy, CLL and autoimmune hepatitis controls included alongside. The study was designed to test whether a disease-specific immune repertoire signature usable as a blood-based biomarker is carried by autoimmune cytopenia patients. The study at large found these results: A lack of physiological T cell clusters in primary autoimmune cytopenia patients was suggested by GLIPH, as 51 clusters were found to be exclusive to healthy donors versus around 17 exclusive to patients. TRB repertoire shifts, with less even repertoires observed in secondary cytopenia and CLL, were mostly attributed to lymphoma bias rather than autoimmunity. Approximately 3-fold more exclusive TRB clusters were observed in healthy donors than in active autoimmune hepatitis patients, consistent with an autoimmunity-wide signature. The T cell clusters were defined only in silico, and the functional role of the clusters still needed to be validated experimentally. In the comparison of secondary cytopenia with CLL, no cluster-lack signature showed up, apparently because the dominant lymphoma-associated repertoire masked the signature.

Each sample's TRB amplification started from around 230 ng of peripheral blood genomic DNA, which corresponds to tens of thousands of genome equivalents. Per the germline V gene, MNHNS is the CDR1 and SASEGT is the CDR2. From its cysteine to its phenylalanine, the CDR3 spans 12 amino acids. No DNA is given. Of note for this clonotype: Its antigen is unknown.

To amplify TRB rearrangements, a touch-down multiplex PCR protocol was run with the TRB-A and TRB-B primer pools combined in a single tube. Two consecutive PCR reactions with Phusion HS II polymerase added Illumina adapters and sample indices to the amplicons. The amplicons were gel-purified using the NucleoSpin Gel and PCR Clean-up kit, after which quantification was performed by Qubit and quality was checked on an Agilent 2100 Bioanalyzer. Libraries were sequenced on an Illumina MiSeq using 600-cycle, single-indexed, paired-end runs. The original pipeline was this. MiXCR version 2.1.12, together with the default MiXCR reference library, was used to align and assemble the TRB reads. Each unique CDR3 nucleotide sequence defined a clone, and only productive sequences with at least two reads were analysed. Repertoire diversity was assessed by alpha-parameterized diversity profiles (alpha 0 to 5), including Shannon (alpha 1) and Simpson (alpha 2) indices, computed with an R script. The tcR package was used to compute combinatorial TRB VJ usage, which was then compared between cohorts by principal component analysis with ade4. Using GLIPH, TCRbeta CDR3s were clustered on pairs of cohorts matched for age and read depth, and a Wilcoxon test was used to compare cluster frequencies. Reprocessed by TCRdb, the reads give a single entry per CDR3 protein sequence, without DNA. These V and J calls rely on TCRdb rather than the paper's analysis. The table for this sample records 3,500 to 4,500 distinct CDR3 sequences. Over 55% of the sample belongs to the ten largest clones.

These data also formed part of another study, on T cell repertoires in aging, cancer and after chemotherapy. That second publication adds: Donors spanned six age groups from 30 or younger to 70 or older, with at least three individuals per group. In the hematological group, paired pre- and post-chemotherapy samples were obtained from chronic lymphocytic leukemia patients treated with fludarabine- or bendamustine-based regimens. The complete dataset included 7.5 million to 9.5 million TCR reads. Compared with age-matched healthy donors, untreated patients with hematological or solid cancers had significantly lower TCR diversity and higher clonality in blood. In healthy donors, the decline in TCR diversity with age was mainly explained by loss of richness, whereas in cancer patients loss of evenness was also found to contribute. In both cancer cohorts, median generation probability rose over the chemotherapy interval, which suggests that the repertoire was reconstituted through rebound thymic output. The authors noted that the repertoire data do not allow conclusions about immunological memory after chemotherapy. Lymphoid organ infiltration was present in the hematological cancer patients, and this infiltration may itself impair thymic emigration or the expansion of peripheral T cells. Peripheral blood TCR beta repertoires from healthy donors and cancer patients were profiled to examine immunoaging and T cell reconstitution after chemotherapy. The cohort comprised 200 to 250 cancer patients, more than 85 with hematological and some 120 with solid cancers, plus 95 healthy donors as a reference group. MiXCR versions 2.12 and 3.0.5 were used to process the TRB sequences. Repertoire metrics included Shannon diversity, evenness, clonality (one minus evenness), and alpha-parameterized diversity profiles from alpha 0 to 5. The IGoR algorithm was used to compute generation probabilities of clones in paired pre- and post-chemotherapy samples.

Rearrangement joined TRBV6-1 to TRBJ2-2. The sequence was obtained from a human donor with an autoimmune cytopenia or autoimmune hepatitis (not recorded which). Sequenced material: peripheral blood. The CDR3 loop reads CASSQRSGELFF.